This T cell receptor (beta chain) came from a study of cytomegalovirus exposure and HLA in healthy donors. General study results and limits: Researchers catalogued approximately 160 TCR beta chains as cytomegalovirus-associated. In vitro experiments confirmed that three CMV-associated chains were specific for CMV antigens.

Libraries were prepared by immunoSEQ multiplex PCR; TCRdb keeps only in-frame clonotypes and omits some of them. The sample includes approximately 220,000 clones, just over 90% of them seen just once. Trimming removed 0 bases at V and 10 bases at J, with 8 bases between. In germline, CDR1 is LGHNA, CDR2 YNFKEQ. The CDR3 is 12 amino acids. Regarding this clone: Its cognate antigen is unknown.

The donors were in the roughly 130-subject validation cohort; that cohort was separate from the 666-subject first cohort. The sample taken for sequencing was PBMCs. This receptor was identified in a young woman in good health and CMV-seronegative. The chain uses TRBV4-2 and TRBJ2-3; unclear D gene. Here the CDR3 reads CASSQEGVPQYF. The CDR3 DNA is TGTGCCAGCAGCCAAGAAGGAGTGCCGCAGTATTTT.